This passage covers 27 T cell receptor beta chains from one sample sequenced in a study of blood T cells in healthy people across ages. The use of a sample-barcoded 5' primer and a J-beta primer mix characterized a second PCR of roughly 6 to 11 cycles. TCRdb ran MiXCR on the 5' RACE reads and lists one entry per CDR3 protein. The sample lists hundreds of thousands of distinct CDR3 sequences, 25% occurring once. These data are also associated with another study on T cells of mothers and their children.

The sample taken for sequencing was blood. These receptors were obtained from a boy aged 10-17 years in good health.

With regard to this clonotype: Sequence at one end of the junction differs from germline and may be a read error. The V and J genes are TRBV7-9 and TRBJ2-1, with D unresolved. The CDR3 loop spans 15 amino acids. Germline V gives CDR1 SEHNR, CDR2 FQNEAQ (reference sequence). The CDR3 nucleotides are TGTGCCAGCAGCCCCCCTGGGGTAGCCTACAATGAGCGGTTCTTC. Protein product: CASSPPGVAYNERFF.

The chain links TRBV7-9 to TRBJ2-1; 10 nucleotides match TRBD1. The J segment lost 5 bases and the V segment lost 1 base, leaving 5 bases of the junction unmatched. CDR1 SEHNR and CDR2 FQNEAQ come from the germline V gene (reference sequence). The CDR3 has 16 amino acids. The CDR3 region has the DNA TGTGCCAGCAGCTTAGAGACAGGGGGCGCCGACAATGAGCAGTTCTTC. The encoded protein is CASSLETGGADNEQFF.

This clonotype appeared a few times. J is TRBJ2-5 and V is TRBV2, with D hard to call. The closer fit of TRBJ2-1 to the DNA end suggests the J call may be wrong. The CDR3 consists of 12 residues. Germline V gene data show CDR1 as SNHLY and CDR2 as FYNNEI. The CDR3 DNA reads as TGTGCCAGCAGTGACAAACACAATGAGCAGTTCTTC. Translated, it gives CASSDKHNEQFF.

This sequence joins TRBV12-5 and TRBJ2-7; D gene uncertain. This CDR3 contains 13 residues. Germline CDR1 and CDR2: LGHNT and FRNRAP. V dropped 1 base and J dropped 3 bases, with 7 bases sitting between them. The CDR3 reads CASGLGMDYEQYF. As DNA, the CDR3 is TGTGCTAGTGGTTTGGGGATGGACTACGAGCAGTACTTC.

V and J are TRBV2 and TRBJ2-7, with TRBD1 as a possible D gene (7 bases). This CDR3 comprises 15 residues. The V gene's germline CDR1 is SNHLY and CDR2 FYNNEI. The V gene lost 6 bases and the J gene lost 0 bases, with 15 bases spanning the gap. This CDR3 reads CASSGGGDSSYEQYF. In DNA form, the CDR3 reads TGTGCCAGCAGCGGAGGCGGGGACAGCTCCTACGAGCAGTACTTC. The whole variable domain, remainder taken from reference TRBV2 and TRBJ2-7, is EPEVTQTPSHQVTQMGQEVILRCVPISNHLYFYWYRQILGQKVEFLVSFYNNEISEKSEIFDDQFSVERPDGSNFTLKIRSTKLEDSAMYFCASSGGGDSSYEQYFGPGTRLTVT.

Only one count was recorded for this clonotype. The rearrangement joins TRBV29-1 to TRBJ2-4; 7 nucleotides align to TRBD1. Trimming removed 1 base from V and 1 base from J; junction bases left unmatched: 1. CDR3 length: 14 residues. The germline V gene encodes CDR1 SQVTM and CDR2 ANQGSEA. The CDR3 protein is CSVEVQGAKNIQYF. CDR3 bases: TGCAGCGTTGAAGTACAGGGGGCCAAAAACATTCAGTACTTC.

This clonotype was found a few times. V gene TRBV11-2 combines with J gene TRBJ1-6; D is undetermined. The CDR3 extends over 13 amino acids. Germline V lookup: CDR1 SGHAT, CDR2 FQNNGV. Trimming stripped 1 base from V and 13 bases from J, with 11 bases between. CDR3 region: CASSLGPSTPLHF. The CDR3 nucleotides read TGTGCCAGCAGCTTAGGCCCTAGTACGCCCCTCCACTTT.

The table lists this clonotype with a few counts. The chain recombines TRBV4-2 with TRBJ1-2, with D hard to call. The germline V gene has CDR1 LGHNA and CDR2 YNFKEQ. The CDR3 has 13 residues. V lost 1 base, J lost 0 bases, and 3 bases lay in between. The CDR3 here is CASSQATNYGYTF. In DNA, the CDR3 is TGTGCCAGCAGCCAAGCAACTAACTATGGCTACACCTTC.

This chain joins TRBV11-2 and TRBJ2-3; maybe TRBD1 (6 bases). This CDR3 is 15 amino acids long. From germline, CDR1 is SGHAT and CDR2 FQNNGV. V was pared by 1 base and J by 4 bases, with 12 bases between. DNA for the CDR3: TGTGCCAGCAGCTTAGTCGGACAGACCTCAGATACGCAGTATTTT. It encodes CASSLVGQTSDTQYF.

This chain joins TRBV6-6 and TRBJ2-4; D perhaps matches TRBD2 (6 bases). This CDR3 has 14 amino acids. Looked up from germline, CDR1 is MNHNY and CDR2 is SVGAGI (reference sequence). V was shortened by 7 bases and J by 4 bases, with 14 bases between the two germline ends. The chain's CDR3 is CASTPTGGKNIQYF. The CDR3 DNA reads as TGTGCCAGCACCCCTACCGGGGGAAAAAACATTCAGTACTTC.

This clonotype was seen many times. This chain joins TRBV10-3 and TRBJ2-7, with a possible D match to TRBD2 (6 bases). Judging by the DNA end, TRBJ2-1 fits better; the J call may be wrong. Germline V CDR1 and CDR2: ENHRY, SYGVKD. The CDR3 is made up of 15 amino acids. The CDR3 DNA reads TGTGCCATCAGTGAGTGGGGACTGGAAACCAATGAGCAGTTCTTC. Amino acid sequence: CAISEWGLETNEQFF.

The chain couples TRBV15 to TRBJ2-5; D gene uncertain. The V gene lost 5 bases and the J gene lost 2 bases, with 6 bases spanning the gap. The germline V gene encodes CDR1 LNHNV and CDR2 YYDKDF (reference sequence). CDR3 length: 12 residues. CDR3 loop: CATSGIQETQYF. CDR3 sequence (DNA): TGTGCCACCAGCGGAATTCAAGAGACCCAGTACTTC.

This clonotype was counted ten times or more. The genes are TRBV9 and TRBJ2-1; 9 bases match TRBD1. Trimming cost V 0 bases and J 4 bases; bases outside gene matches: 11. The CDR3 consists of 18 residues. Germline values: CDR1 SGDLS, CDR2 YYNGEE. Written as DNA, the CDR3 is TGTGCCAGCAGCGTAGCTGGGGTTGGGGACAGGGAGTACAATGAGCAGTTCTTC. Translated: CASSVAGVGDREYNEQFF.

This clonotype was observed a few times. The junction departs from the called germline gene at one end, perhaps through a read error. This sequence joins TRBV7-9 and TRBJ2-3; D uncertain. Looked up from germline, CDR1 is SEHNR and CDR2 is FQNEAQ (reference sequence). CDR3 length: 15 amino acids. CDR3 loop: CASSLGRVSTDTQCF. The DNA for the CDR3 is TGTGCCAGCAGCCTGGGTCGGGTATCCACAGATACGCAGTGTTTT.

This clonotype was counted only a few times. The CDR3, as DNA: TGCGCCAGCAGCTTGGAGCCCCCAGGGTCCCGCTACGAGCAGTACTTC. It is translated as CASSLEPPGSRYEQYF. This chain joins TRBV5-1 and TRBJ2-7; perhaps TRBD1 as D (5 bases). Germline V gene lookup returns CDR1 SGHRS and CDR2 YFSETQ. The ends were cut back, 0 bases at V and 3 bases at J, with 16 bases in the middle. CDR3 length: 16 amino acids. The whole variable domain, filled in from reference TRBV5-1 and TRBJ2-7, reads KAGVTQTPRYLIKTRGQQVTLSCSPISGHRSVSWYQQTPGQGLQFLFEYFSETQRNKGNFPGRFSGRQFSNSRSEMNVSTLELGDSALYLCASSLEPPGSRYEQYFGPGTRLTVT.

This clonotype is a singleton in its sample. The chain has TRBV2 and TRBJ2-3; 8 bases are shared with TRBD2. CDR1 and CDR2 (germline): SNHLY, FYNNEI. The V and J ends lost 6 bases and 1 base, in that order; junction bases with no gene match: 6. This CDR3 region has 15 residues. The CDR3 DNA sequence: TGTGCCAGCAGGGATCCGGGACTAGGCACAGATACGCAGTATTTT. This translates into CASRDPGLGTDTQYF.

The CDR3 sequence is CASSQEPGRYEQYF. CDR3 bases: TGTGCCAGCAGCCAAGAACCTGGCCGCTACGAGCAGTACTTC. The rearrangement uses TRBV4-2 and TRBJ2-7, with D unclear. Between the trimmed V and J ends, which lost 0 bases and 3 bases, there was a span of 9 bases. The CDR3 has 14 residues. The germline CDR1 and CDR2 sequences are LGHNA and YNFKEQ.

V usage is TRBV5-6 and J usage is TRBJ1-6; tentatively, D is TRBD1 (5 bases). Trimming stripped 3 bases from V and 7 bases from J, with 17 bases between. There are 16 residues in the CDR3. Germline V lookup: CDR1 SGHDT, CDR2 YYEEEE. The CDR3 sequence is CASSSGEGRSNSPLHF. As DNA, the CDR3 is TGTGCCAGCAGCTCGGGGGAGGGGCGATCGAATTCACCCCTCCACTTT.

In this sample, this clonotype turned up a few times. This rearrangement joins TRBV7-2 to TRBJ2-5; 7 nucleotides line up with TRBD1. The germline gives CDR1 SGHTA, CDR2 FQGNSA. The CDR3 runs to 14 residues. J gave up 3 bases and V 5 bases, and 6 bases lay outside the gene matches. This chain's CDR3 is CASSPLTGKETQYF. In nucleotides, the CDR3 is TGTGCCAGCAGCCCGCTGACAGGGAAAGAGACCCAGTACTTC.

This clonotype was counted a few times. The CDR3, as DNA: TGTGCCAGCACCTCTCACGGGCCCTACAATGAGCAGTTCTTC. It is translated as CASTSHGPYNEQFF. The chain links TRBV11-2 to TRBJ2-1; D ambiguous. The V end lost 7 bases, the J end lost 2 bases, and 12 bases lay between the germline ends. This CDR3 contains 14 residues. Germline V lookup: CDR1 SGHAT, CDR2 FQNNGV.

This clonotype was detected a few times. The chain links TRBV20-1 to TRBJ1-2, with 9 bases that match TRBD1. CDR3 size: 14 residues. After removal of 4 bases from V and 4 bases from J, the junction contained 7 bases not matched to a gene. From germline, CDR1 is DFQATT and CDR2 SNEGSKA (reference sequence). The CDR3 bases are TGCAGTGCTATCGGGGGACAGGGAGGCTATGGCTACACCTTC. Amino acids: CSAIGGQGGYGYTF.

This rearrangement joins TRBV6-1 to TRBJ1-6; D gene ambiguous. Trimming cost V 3 bases and J 6 bases, with 9 bases left between them. The CDR3 extends over 14 amino acids. Germline CDR1 and CDR2: MNHNS and SASEGT. The CDR3 is CASSEGISNSPLHF. For the CDR3, the DNA is TGTGCCAGCAGTGAGGGAATCTCTAATTCACCCCTCCACTTT.

This clonotype was picked up a small number of times. The chain is built from TRBV7-2 and TRBJ2-3; TRBD2 aligns across 9 bases. Trimming removed 1 base from V and 4 bases from J; junction bases left unmatched: 9. Germline V lookup: CDR1 SGHTA, CDR2 FQGNSA. The CDR3 has 17 amino acids. The CDR3 bases are TGTGCCAGCAGCTTAGGCGGGGGGGTTTCAGGCGCAGATACGCAGTATTTT. This sequence encodes CASSLGGGVSGADTQYF.

This clonotype showed up just a few times. The CDR3 DNA is TGTGCCAGCAGTGACAGGGAAAACTCCTACGAGCAGTACTTC. It specifies CASSDRENSYEQYF. The chain combines TRBV27 with TRBJ2-7; 7 bases map to TRBD1. The J segment lost 0 bases and the V segment lost 5 bases, leaving 4 bases of the junction unmatched. Per the germline V gene, CDR1 is MNHEY and CDR2 is SMNVEV (reference sequence). The CDR3 runs 14 residues.

V gene TRBV2 combines with J gene TRBJ1-1, with D tentatively TRBD1 (5 bases). Germline V gene lookup returns CDR1 SNHLY and CDR2 FYNNEI. The length of the CDR3 is 15 residues. V was pared by 5 bases and J by 4 bases, with 17 bases between. The CDR3 DNA follows: TGTGCCAGCAGTCCCGGCAGTGACAGTCCCACTGAAGCTTTCTTT. Translation gives CASSPGSDSPTEAFF.

This clonotype was seen only a few times. J is TRBJ2-1 and V is TRBV10-3; 10 bases map to TRBD2. V lost 5 bases to trimming and J lost 5 bases; unmatched junction nucleotides: 3. The CDR3 has 14 amino acids. Germline lookup yields CDR1 ENHRY and CDR2 SYGVKD. The CDR3 protein is CAISSGRADNEQFF. As DNA, the CDR3 is TGTGCCATCAGTAGCGGGAGGGCCGACAATGAGCAGTTCTTC.

The chain carries TRBV4-3 and TRBJ2-3; TRBD1 matches 9 bases. Germline V gene lookup returns CDR1 LGHNA and CDR2 YSLEER. The CDR3 runs 14 residues. The J segment lost 4 bases and the V segment lost 4 bases, leaving 3 bases of the junction unmatched. The DNA of the CDR3 is TGCGCCAGCAGCCGGACAGGGGAATCAGATACGCAGTATTTT. It yields the protein CASSRTGESDTQYF.